The clone carrying this T cell receptor (beta chain) was picked up a small number of times. Its antigen is unidentified. This entry is derived from a study of CD8+ T cells in alopecia areata. Study at large: The study gave treated patients oral tofacitinib at 5 to 10 mg twice daily. Overall study results and limits: Baseline CD8+ expansion's link to response remains uncertain, as there was one nonresponder.

The treatment is: oral pan-JAK inhibitor, 5-10 mg twice daily. Patients with alopecia areata provided lesional scalp punch biopsies as well as peripheral blood. Extracted RNA was reverse transcribed, and the resulting cDNA served as sequencing template. TCRdb's copy holds only in-frame clones and misses some; the assay was immunoSEQ multiplex PCR. The sample has 95,000 to 150,000 clones; approximately 60% are singletons. The sequence was collected from a human donor with alopecia areata. The sample in question was CD4+ T cells sorted from blood, obtained at week 4, from a patient treated with tofacitinib.

CDR3 nucleotides: TGTGCCAGTTGGTCCGGCGGCCTTAACTATGGCTACACCTTC. Amino acid sequence: CASWSGGLNYGYTF. The chain links TRBV7-9 to TRBJ1-2; D is uncertain. Germline V gene sequence: CDR1 SEHNR, CDR2 FQNEAQ (reference sequence). V was cut by 9 bases and J by 1 base, with 15 bases left in between. The CDR3 consists of 14 residues.